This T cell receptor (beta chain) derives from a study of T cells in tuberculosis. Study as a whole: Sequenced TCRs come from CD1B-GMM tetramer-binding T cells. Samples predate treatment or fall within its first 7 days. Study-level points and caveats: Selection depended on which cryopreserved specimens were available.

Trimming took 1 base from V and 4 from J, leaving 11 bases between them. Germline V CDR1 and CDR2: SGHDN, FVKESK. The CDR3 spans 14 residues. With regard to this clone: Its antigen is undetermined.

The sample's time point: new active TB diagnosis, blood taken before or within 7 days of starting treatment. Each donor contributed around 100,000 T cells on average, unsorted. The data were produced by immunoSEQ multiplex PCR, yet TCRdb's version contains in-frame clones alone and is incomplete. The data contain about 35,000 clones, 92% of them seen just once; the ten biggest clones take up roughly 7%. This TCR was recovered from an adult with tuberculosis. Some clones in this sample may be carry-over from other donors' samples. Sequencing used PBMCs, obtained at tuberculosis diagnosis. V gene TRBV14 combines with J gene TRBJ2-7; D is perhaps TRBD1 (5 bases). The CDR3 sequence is CASSQGQLGYEQYF. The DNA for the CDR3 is TGTGCCAGCAGCCAAGGACAGCTGGGGTACGAGCAGTACTTC. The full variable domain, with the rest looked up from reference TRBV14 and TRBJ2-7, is EAGVTQFPSHSVIEKGQTVTLRCDPISGHDNLYWYRRVMGKEIKFLLHFVKESKQDESGMPNNRFLAERTGGTYSTLKVQPAELEDSGVYFCASSQGQLGYEQYFGPGTRLTVT.